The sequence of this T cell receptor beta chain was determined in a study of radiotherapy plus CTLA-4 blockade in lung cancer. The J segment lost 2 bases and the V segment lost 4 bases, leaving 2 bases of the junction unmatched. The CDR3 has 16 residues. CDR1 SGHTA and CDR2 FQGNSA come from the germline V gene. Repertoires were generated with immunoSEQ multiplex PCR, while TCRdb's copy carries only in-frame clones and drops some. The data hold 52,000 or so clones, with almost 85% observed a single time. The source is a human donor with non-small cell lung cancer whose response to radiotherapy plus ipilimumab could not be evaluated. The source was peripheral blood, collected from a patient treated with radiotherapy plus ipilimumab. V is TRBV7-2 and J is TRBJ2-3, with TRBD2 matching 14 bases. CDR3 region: CASSSGLAGVTDTQYF. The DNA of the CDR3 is TGTGCCAGCAGCTCGGGACTAGCGGGGGTCACAGATACGCAGTATTTT.